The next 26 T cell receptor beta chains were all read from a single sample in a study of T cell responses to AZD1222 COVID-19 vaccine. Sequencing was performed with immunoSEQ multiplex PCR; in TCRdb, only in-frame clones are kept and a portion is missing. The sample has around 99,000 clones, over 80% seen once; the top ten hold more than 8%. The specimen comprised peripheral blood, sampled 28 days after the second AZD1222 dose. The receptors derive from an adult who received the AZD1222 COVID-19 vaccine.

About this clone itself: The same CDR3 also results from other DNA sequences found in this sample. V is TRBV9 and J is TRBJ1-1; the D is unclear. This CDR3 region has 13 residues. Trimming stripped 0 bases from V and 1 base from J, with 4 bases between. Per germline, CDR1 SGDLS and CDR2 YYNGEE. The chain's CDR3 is CASSVAPNTEAFF. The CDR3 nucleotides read TGTGCCAGCAGCGTAGCCCCGAACACTGAAGCTTTCTTT. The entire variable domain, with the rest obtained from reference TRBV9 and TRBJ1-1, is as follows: DSGVTQTPKHLITATGQRVTLRCSPRSGDLSVYWYQQSLDQGLQFLIQYYNGEERAKGNILERFSAQQFPDLHSELNLSSLELGDSALYFCASSVAPNTEAFFGQGTRLTVV.

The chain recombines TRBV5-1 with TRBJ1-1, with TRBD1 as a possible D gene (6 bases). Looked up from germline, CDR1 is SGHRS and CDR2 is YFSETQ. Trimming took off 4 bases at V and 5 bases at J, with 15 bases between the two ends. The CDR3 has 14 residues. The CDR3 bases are TGCGCCAGCAGCCTTACGCAGGGGTGGACTGAAGCTTTCTTT. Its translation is CASSLTQGWTEAFF.

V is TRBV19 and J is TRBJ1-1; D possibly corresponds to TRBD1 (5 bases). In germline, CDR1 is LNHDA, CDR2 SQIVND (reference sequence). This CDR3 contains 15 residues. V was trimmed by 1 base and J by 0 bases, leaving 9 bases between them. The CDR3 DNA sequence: TGTGCCAGTAGTATAGGGGCGGGGCTGAACACTGAAGCTTTCTTT. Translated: CASSIGAGLNTEAFF.

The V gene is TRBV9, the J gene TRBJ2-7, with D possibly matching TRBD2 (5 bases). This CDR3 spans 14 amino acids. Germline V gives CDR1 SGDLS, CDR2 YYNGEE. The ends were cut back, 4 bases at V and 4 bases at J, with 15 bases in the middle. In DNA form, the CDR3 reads TGTGCCAGCAGCCCTGACCCAAGAGGGTACGAGCAGTACTTC. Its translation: CASSPDPRGYEQYF.

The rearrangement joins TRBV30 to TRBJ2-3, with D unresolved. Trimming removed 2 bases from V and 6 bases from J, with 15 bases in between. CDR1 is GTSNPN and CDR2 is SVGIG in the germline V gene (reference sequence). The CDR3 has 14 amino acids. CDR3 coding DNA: TGTGCCTGGAGTCGCAAATCCCAGAGGGATACGCAGTATTTT. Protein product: CAWSRKSQRDTQYF. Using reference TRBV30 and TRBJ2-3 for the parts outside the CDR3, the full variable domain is SQTIHQWPATLVQPVGSPLSLECTVEGTSNPNLYWYRQAAGRGLQLLFYSVGIGQISSEVPQNLSASRPQDRQFILSSKKLLLSDSGFYLCAWSRKSQRDTQYFGPGTRLTVL.

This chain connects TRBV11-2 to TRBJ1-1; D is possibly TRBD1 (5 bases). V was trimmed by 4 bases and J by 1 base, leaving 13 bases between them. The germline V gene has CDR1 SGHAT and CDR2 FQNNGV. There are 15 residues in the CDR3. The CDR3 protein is CASSYDRHWNTEAFF. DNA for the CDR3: TGTGCCAGCAGCTACGACAGACATTGGAACACTGAAGCTTTCTTT.

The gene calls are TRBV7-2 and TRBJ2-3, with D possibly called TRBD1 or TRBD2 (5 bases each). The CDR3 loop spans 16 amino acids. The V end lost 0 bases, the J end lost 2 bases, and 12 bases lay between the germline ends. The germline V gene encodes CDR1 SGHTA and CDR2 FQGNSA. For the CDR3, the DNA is TGTGCCAGCAGCTTAGCCTCCGGGGCGCACACAGATACGCAGTATTTT. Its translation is CASSLASGAHTDTQYF.

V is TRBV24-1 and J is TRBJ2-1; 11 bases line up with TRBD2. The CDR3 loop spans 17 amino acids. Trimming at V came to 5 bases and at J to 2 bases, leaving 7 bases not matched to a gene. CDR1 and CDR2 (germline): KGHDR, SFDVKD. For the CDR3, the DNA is TGTGCCACCAGTGCCAATAGCGGGGGGGGAACCTACAATGAGCAGTTCTTC. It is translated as CATSANSGGGTYNEQFF.

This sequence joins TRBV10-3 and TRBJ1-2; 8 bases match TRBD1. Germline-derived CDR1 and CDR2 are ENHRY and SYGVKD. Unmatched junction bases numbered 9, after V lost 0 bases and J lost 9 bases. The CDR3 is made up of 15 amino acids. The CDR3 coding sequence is TGTGCCATCAGTGAGTCAGAGGGACAGGCTCTAAGCTACACCTTC. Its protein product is CAISESEGQALSYTF.

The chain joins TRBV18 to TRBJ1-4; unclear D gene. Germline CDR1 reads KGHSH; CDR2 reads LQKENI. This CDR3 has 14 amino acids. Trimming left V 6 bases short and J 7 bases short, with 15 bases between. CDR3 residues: CASSQTAASEKLFF. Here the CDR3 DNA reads TGTGCCAGCTCCCAAACGGCGGCAAGTGAAAAACTGTTTTTT. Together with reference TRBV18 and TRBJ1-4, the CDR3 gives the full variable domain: NAGVMQNPRHLVRRRGQEARLRCSPMKGHSHVYWYRQLPEEGLKFMVYLQKENIIDESGMPKERFSAEFPKEGPSILRIQQVVRGDSAAYFCASSQTAASEKLFFGSGTQLSVL.

The chain's CDR3 is CASSYQLNEKLFF. The CDR3 coding sequence is TGTGCCAGCAGTTACCAGCTCAATGAAAAACTGTTTTTT. The chain couples TRBV6-2 or TRBV6-3 to TRBJ1-4; D uncertain. The V end lost 2 bases, the J end lost 5 bases, and 6 bases lay between the germline ends. Germline CDR1 and CDR2: MNHEY and SVGEGT. This CDR3 spans 13 amino acids.

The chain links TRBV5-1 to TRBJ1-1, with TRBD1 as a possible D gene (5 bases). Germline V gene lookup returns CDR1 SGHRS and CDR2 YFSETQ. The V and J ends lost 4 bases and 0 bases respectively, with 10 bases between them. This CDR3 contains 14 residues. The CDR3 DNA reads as TGCGCCAGCAGCCAAGGGACGGTGAACACTGAAGCTTTCTTT. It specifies CASSQGTVNTEAFF.

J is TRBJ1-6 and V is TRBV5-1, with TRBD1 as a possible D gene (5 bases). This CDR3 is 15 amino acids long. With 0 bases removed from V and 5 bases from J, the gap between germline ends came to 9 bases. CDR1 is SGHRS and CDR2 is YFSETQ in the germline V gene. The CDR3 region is CASSLGQLNNSPLHF. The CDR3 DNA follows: TGCGCCAGCAGCTTGGGACAGCTAAATAATTCACCCCTCCACTTT.

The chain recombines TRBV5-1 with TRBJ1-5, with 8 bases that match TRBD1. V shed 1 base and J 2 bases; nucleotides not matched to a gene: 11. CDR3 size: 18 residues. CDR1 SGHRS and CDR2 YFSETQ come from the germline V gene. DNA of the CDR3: TGCGCCAGCAGCTTGAGTTGGCAGGGGGCTAAGGGCAATCAGCCCCAGCATTTT. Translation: CASSLSWQGAKGNQPQHF. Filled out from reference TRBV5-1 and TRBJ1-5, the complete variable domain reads KAGVTQTPRYLIKTRGQQVTLSCSPISGHRSVSWYQQTPGQGLQFLFEYFSETQRNKGNFPGRFSGRQFSNSRSEMNVSTLELGDSALYLCASSLSWQGAKGNQPQHFGDGTRLSIL.

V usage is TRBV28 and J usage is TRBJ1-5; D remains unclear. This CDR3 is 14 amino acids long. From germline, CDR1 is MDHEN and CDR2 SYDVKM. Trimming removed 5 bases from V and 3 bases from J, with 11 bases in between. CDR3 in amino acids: CASSLSMNNQPQHF. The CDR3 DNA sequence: TGTGCCAGCAGTCTATCAATGAACAATCAGCCCCAGCATTTT.

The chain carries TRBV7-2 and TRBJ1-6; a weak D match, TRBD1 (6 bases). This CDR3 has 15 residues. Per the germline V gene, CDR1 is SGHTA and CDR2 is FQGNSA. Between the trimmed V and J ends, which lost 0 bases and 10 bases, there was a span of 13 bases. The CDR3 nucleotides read TGTGCCAGCAGCTTAGCCGGGCGGGGGCGATCACCCCTCCACTTT. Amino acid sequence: CASSLAGRGRSPLHF.

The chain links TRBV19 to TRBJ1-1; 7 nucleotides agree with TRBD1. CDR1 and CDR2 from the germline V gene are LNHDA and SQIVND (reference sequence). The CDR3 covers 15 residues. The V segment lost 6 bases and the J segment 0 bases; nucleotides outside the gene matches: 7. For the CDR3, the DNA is TGTGCCAGTAGGCCTCCGGGACAGATGAACACTGAAGCTTTCTTT. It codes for CASRPPGQMNTEAFF.

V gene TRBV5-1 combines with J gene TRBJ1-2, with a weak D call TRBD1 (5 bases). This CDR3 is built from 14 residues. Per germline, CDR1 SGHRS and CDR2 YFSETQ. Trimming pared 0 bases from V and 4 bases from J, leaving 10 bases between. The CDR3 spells CASSLDGGTYGYTF. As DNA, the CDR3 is TGCGCCAGCAGCTTGGATGGGGGAACCTATGGCTACACCTTC.

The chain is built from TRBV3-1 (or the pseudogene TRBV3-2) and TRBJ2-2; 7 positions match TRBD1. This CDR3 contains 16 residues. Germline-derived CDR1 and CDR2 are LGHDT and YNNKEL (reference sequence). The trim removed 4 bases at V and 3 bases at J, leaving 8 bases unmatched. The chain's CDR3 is CASSRSGQRYTGELFF. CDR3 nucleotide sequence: TGTGCCAGCAGCCGGTCGGGACAGCGATACACCGGGGAGCTGTTTTTT.

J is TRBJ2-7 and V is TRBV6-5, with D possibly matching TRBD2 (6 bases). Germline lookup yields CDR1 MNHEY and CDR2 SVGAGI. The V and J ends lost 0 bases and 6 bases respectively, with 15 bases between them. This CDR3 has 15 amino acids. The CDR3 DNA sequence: TGTGCCAGCAGTTACTCCGCGGGGAATCCTCTCGAGCAGTACTTC. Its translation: CASSYSAGNPLEQYF.

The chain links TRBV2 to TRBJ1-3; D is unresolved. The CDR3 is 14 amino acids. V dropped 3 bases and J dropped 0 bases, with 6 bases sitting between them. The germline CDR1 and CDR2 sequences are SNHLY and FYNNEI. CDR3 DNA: TGTGCCAGCAGTGAGGGTGACTCTGGAAACACCATATATTTT. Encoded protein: CASSEGDSGNTIYF.

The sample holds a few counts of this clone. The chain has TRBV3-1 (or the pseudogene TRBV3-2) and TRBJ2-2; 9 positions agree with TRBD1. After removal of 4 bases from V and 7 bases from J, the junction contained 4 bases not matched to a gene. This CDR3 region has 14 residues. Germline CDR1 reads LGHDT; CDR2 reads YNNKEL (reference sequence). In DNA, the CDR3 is TGTGCCAGCAGCCCCCGGGACAGGGTCGGGGAGCTGTTTTTT. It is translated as CASSPRDRVGELFF.

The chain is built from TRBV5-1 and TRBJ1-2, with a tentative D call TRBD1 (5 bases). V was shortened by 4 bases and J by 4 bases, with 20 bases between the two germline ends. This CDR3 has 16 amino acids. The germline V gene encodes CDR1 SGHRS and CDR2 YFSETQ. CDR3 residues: CASSPGVGGVGYGYTF. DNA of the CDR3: TGCGCCAGCAGCCCTGGGGTGGGGGGTGTCGGCTATGGCTACACCTTC. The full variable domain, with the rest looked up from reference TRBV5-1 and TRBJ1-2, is KAGVTQTPRYLIKTRGQQVTLSCSPISGHRSVSWYQQTPGQGLQFLFEYFSETQRNKGNFPGRFSGRQFSNSRSEMNVSTLELGDSALYLCASSPGVGGVGYGYTFGSGTRLTVV.

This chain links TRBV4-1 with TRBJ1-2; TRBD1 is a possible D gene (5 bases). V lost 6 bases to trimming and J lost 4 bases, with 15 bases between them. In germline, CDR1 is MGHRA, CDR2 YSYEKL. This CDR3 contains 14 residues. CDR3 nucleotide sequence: TGCGCCAGCAGTCGGGACCGATCCCTCTATGGCTACACCTTC. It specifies CASSRDRSLYGYTF.

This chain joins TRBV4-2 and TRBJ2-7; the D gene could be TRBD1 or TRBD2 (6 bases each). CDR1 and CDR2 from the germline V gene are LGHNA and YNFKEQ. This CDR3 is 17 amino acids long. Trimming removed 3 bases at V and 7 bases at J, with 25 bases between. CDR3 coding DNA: TGTGCCAGCAGCCACGCCCCGGGGGCCAGCGGGCCCGCGGAGCAGTACTTC. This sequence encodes CASSHAPGASGPAEQYF.

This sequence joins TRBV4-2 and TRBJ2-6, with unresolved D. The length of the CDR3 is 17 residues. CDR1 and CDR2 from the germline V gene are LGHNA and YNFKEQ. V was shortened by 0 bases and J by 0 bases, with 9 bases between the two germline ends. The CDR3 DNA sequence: TGTGCCAGCAGCCAAGATAGGACCGTCTCTGGGGCCAACGTCCTGACTTTC. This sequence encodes CASSQDRTVSGANVLTF.